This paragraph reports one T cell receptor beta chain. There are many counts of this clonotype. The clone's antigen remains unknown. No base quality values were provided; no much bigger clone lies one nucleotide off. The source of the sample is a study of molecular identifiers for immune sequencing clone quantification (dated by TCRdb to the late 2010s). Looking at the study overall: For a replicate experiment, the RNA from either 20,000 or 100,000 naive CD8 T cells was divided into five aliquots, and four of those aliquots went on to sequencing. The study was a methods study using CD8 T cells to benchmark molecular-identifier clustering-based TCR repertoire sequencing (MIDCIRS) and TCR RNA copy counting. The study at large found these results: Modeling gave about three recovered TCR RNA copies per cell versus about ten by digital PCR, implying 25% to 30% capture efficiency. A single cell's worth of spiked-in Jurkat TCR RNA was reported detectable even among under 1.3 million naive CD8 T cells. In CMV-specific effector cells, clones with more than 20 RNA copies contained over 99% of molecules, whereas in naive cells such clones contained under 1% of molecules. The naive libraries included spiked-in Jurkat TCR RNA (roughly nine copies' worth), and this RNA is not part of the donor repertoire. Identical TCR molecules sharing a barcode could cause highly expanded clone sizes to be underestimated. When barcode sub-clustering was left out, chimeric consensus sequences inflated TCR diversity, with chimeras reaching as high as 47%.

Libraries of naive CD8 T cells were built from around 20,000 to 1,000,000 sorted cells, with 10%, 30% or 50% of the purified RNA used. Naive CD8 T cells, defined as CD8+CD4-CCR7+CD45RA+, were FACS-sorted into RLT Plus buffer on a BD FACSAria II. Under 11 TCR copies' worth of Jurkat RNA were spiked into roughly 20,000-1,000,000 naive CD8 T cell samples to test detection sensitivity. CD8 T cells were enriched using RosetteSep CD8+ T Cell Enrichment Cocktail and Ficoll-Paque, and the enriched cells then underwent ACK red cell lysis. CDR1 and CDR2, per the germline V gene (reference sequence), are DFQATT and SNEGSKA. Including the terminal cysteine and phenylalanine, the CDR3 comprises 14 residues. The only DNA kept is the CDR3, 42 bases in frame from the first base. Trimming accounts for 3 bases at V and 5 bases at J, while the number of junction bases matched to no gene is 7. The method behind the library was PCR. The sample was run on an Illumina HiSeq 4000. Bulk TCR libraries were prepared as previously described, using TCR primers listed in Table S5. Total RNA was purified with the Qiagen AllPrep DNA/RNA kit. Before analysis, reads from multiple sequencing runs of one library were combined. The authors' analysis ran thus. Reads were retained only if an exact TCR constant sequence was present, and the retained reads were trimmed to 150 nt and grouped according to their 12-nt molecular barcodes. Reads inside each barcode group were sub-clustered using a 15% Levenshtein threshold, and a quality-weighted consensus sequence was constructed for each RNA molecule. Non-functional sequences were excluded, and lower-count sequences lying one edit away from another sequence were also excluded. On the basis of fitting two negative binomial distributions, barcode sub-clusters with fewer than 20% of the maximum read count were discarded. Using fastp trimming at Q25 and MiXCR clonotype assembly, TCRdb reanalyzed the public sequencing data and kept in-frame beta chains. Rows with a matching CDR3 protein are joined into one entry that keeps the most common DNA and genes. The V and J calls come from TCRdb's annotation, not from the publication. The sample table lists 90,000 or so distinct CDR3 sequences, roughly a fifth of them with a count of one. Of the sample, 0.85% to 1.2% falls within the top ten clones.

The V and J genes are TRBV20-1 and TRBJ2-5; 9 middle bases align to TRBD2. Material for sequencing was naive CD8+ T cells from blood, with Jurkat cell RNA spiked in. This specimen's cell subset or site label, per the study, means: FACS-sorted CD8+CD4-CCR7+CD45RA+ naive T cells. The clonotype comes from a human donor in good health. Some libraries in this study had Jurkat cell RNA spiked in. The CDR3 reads CSARLAGVGETQYF. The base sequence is TGCAGTGCTAGGTTAGCGGGAGTCGGGGAGACCCAGTACTTC.